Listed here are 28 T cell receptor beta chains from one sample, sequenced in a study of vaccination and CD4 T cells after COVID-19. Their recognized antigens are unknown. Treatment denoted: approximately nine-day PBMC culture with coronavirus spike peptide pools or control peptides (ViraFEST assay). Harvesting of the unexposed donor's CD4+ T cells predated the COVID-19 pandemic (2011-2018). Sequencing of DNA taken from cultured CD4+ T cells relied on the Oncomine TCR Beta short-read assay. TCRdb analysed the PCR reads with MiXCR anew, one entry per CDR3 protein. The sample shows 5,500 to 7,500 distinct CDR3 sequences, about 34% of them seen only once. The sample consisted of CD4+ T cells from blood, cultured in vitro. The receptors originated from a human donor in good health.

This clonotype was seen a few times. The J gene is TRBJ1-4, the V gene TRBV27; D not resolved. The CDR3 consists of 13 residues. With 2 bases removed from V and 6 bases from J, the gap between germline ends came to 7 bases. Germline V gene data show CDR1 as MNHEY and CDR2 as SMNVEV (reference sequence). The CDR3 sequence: CASSLRRDEKLFF. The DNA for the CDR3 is TGTGCCAGCAGTTTACGGAGGGATGAAAAACTGTTTTTT.

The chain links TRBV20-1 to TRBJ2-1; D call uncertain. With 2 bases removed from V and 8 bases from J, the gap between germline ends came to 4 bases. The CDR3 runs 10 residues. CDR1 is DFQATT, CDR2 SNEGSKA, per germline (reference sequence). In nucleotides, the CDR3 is TGCAGTGCTAGAAGGGATGAGCAGTTCTTC. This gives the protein CSARRDEQFF.

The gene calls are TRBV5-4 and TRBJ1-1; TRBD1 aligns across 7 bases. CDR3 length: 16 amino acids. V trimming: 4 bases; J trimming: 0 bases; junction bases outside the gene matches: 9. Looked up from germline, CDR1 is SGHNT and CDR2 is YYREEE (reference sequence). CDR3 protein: CASSLDRTGLNTEAFF. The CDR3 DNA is TGTGCCAGCAGCCTGGACAGGACGGGGCTGAACACTGAAGCTTTCTTT.

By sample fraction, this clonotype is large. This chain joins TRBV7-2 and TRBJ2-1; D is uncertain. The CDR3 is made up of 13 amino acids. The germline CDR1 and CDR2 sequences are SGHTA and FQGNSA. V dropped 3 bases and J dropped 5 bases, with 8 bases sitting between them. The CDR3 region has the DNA TGTGCCAGCAGCTTCTACGTCCACAATGAGCAGTTCTTC. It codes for CASSFYVHNEQFF.

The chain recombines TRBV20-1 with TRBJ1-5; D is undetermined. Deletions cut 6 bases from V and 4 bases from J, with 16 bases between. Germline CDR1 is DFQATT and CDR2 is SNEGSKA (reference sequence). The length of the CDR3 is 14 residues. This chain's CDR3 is CSATLNGWNQPQHF. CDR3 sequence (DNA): TGCAGTGCGACCCTCAATGGGTGGAATCAGCCCCAGCATTTT.

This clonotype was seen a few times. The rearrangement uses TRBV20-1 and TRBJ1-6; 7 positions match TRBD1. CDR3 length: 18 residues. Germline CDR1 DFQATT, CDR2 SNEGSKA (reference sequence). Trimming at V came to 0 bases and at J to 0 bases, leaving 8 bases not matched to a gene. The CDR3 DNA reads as TGCAGTGCTAGAGATTTTCAGGGGGTGGGCTCCTATAATTCACCCCTCCACTTT. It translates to CSARDFQGVGSYNSPLHF.

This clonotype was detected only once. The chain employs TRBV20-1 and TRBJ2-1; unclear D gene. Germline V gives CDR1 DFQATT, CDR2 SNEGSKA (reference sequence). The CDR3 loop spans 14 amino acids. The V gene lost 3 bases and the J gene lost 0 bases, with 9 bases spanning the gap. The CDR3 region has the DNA TGCAGTGCTAGCGGCCGGAGCTCCTACAATGAGCAGTTCTTC. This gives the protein CSASGRSSYNEQFF.

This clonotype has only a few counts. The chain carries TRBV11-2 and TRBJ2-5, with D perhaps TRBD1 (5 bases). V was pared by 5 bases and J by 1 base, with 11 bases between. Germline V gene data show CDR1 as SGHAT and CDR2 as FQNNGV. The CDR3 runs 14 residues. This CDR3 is CASSQGRSQETQYF. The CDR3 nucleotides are TGTGCCAGCAGCCAGGGAAGGTCCCAAGAGACCCAGTACTTC.

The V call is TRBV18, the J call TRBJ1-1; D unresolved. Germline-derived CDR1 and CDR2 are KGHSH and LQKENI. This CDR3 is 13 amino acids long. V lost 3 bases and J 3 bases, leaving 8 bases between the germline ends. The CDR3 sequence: CASSPARYTEAFF. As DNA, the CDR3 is TGTGCCAGCTCACCGGCACGATACACTGAAGCTTTCTTT.

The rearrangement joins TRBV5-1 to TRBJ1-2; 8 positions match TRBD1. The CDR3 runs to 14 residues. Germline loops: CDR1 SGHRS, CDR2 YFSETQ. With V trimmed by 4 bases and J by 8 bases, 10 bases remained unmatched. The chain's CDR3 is CASSPLTGEEGYTF. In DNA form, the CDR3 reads TGCGCCAGCAGCCCCCTGACAGGGGAGGAAGGCTACACCTTC.

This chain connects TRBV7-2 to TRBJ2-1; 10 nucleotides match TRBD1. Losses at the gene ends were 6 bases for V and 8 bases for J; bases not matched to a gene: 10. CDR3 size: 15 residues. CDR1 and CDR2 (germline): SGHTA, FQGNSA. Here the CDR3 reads CASSSPGQGIYEQFF. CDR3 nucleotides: TGTGCCAGCAGTTCACCGGGACAGGGGATCTATGAGCAGTTCTTC.

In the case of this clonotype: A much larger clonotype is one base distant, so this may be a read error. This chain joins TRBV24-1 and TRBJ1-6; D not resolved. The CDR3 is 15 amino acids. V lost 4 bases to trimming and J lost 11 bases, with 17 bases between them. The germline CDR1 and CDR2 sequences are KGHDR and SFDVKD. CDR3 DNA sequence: TGTGCCACCAGTGACCCGGGGAGGGCGAGTCCACCCCTCCACTTT. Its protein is CATSDPGRASPPLHF.

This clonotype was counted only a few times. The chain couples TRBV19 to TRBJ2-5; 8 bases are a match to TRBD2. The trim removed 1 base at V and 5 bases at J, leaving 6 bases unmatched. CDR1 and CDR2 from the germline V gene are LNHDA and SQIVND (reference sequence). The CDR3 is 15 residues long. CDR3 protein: CASSIGLAGGETQYF. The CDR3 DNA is TGTGCCAGTAGTATAGGGCTAGCGGGCGGGGAGACCCAGTACTTC. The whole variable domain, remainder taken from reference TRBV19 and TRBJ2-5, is DGGITQSPKYLFRKEGQNVTLSCEQNLNHDAMYWYRQDPGQGLRLIYYSQIVNDFQKGDIAEGYSVSREKKESFPLTVTSAQKNPTAFYLCASSIGLAGGETQYFGPGTRLLVL.

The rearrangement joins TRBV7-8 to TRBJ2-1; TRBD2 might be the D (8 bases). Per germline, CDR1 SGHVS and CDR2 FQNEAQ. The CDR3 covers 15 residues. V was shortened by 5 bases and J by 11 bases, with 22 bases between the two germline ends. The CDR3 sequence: CASSHRGLDERQQFF. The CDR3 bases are TGTGCCAGCAGCCACAGGGGACTAGACGAACGGCAGCAGTTCTTC.

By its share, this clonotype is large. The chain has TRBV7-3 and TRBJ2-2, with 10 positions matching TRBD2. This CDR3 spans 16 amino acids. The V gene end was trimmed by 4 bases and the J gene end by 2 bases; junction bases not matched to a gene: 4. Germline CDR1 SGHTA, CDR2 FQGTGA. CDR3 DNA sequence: TGTGCCAGCAGCTCGAGCGGGGGGGCCAACACCGGGGAGCTGTTTTTT. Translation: CASSSSGGANTGELFF.

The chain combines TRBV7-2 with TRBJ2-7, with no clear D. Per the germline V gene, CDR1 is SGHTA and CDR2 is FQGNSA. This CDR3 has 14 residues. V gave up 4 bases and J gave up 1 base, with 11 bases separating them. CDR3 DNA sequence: TGTGCCAGCAGCTCTAACATTGTTTCCTACGAGCAGTACTTC. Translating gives CASSSNIVSYEQYF.

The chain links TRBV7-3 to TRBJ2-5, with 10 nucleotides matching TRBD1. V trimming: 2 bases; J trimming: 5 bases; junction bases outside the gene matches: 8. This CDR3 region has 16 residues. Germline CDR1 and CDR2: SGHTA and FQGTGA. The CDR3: CASSLLGTGEGETQYF. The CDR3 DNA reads TGTGCCAGCAGCTTACTCGGGACAGGGGAGGGGGAGACCCAGTACTTC.

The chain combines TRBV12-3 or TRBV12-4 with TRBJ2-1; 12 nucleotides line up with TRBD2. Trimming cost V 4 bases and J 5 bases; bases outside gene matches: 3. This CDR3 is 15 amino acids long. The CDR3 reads CASSSLAGGDNEQFF. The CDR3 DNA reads TGTGCCAGCAGTTCCCTAGCGGGGGGGGACAATGAGCAGTTCTTC.

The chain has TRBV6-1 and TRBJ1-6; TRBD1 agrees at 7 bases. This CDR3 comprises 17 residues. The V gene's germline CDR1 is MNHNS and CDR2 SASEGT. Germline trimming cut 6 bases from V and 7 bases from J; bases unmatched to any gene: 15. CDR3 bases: TGTGCCAGCAGCCTATCCGGACAGGCTTCTGGGAATTCACCCCTCCACTTT. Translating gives CASSLSGQASGNSPLHF.

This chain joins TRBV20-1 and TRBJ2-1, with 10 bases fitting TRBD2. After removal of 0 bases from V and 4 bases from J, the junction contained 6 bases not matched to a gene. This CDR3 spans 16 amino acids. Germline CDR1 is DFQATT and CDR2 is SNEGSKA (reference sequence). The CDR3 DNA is TGCAGTGCTAGAGATTTAGCGGGGGGCTTATACAATGAGCAGTTCTTC. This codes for CSARDLAGGLYNEQFF.

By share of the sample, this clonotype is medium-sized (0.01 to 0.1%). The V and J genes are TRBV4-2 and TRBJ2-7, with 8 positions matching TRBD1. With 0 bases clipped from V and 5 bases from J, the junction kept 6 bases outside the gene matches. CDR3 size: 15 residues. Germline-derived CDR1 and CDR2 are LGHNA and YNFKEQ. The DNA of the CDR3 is TGTGCCAGCAGCCAAGATAGGACAGGGCTCGACGAGCAGTACTTC. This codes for CASSQDRTGLDEQYF.

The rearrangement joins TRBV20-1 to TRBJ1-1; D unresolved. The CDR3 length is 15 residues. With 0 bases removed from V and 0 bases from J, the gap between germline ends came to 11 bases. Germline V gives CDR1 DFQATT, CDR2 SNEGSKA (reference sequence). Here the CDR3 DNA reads TGCAGTGCTAGAGATTTACGGCTAATGAACACTGAAGCTTTCTTT. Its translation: CSARDLRLMNTEAFF.

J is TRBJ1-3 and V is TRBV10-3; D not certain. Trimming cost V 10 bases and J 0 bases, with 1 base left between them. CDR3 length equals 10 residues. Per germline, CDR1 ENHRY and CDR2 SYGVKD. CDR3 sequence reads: CATSGNTIYF. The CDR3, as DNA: TGTGCCACCTCTGGAAACACCATATATTTT.

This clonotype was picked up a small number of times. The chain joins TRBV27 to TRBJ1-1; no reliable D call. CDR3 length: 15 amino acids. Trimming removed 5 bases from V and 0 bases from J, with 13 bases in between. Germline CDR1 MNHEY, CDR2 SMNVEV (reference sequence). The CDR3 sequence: CASSPLGLMNTEAFF. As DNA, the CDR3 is TGTGCCAGCAGTCCACTAGGACTCATGAACACTGAAGCTTTCTTT.

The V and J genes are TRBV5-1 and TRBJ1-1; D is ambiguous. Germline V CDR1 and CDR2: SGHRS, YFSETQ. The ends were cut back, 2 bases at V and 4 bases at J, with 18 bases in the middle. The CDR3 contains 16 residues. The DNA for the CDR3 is TGCGCCAGCAGCTTCTCGACCGACGTCTGTTGCACTGAAGCTTTCTTT. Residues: CASSFSTDVCCTEAFF.

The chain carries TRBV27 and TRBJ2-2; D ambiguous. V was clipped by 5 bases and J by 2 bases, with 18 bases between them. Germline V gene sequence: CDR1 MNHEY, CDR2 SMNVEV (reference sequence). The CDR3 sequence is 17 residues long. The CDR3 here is CASSPRYGPYNTGELFF. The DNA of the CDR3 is TGTGCCAGCAGTCCCCGGTACGGACCTTATAACACCGGGGAGCTGTTTTTT.

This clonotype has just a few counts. CDR3 sequence (DNA): TGTGCCAGCAGTGTACAGTGGGGTCAGCCCCAGCATTTT. Its protein product is CASSVQWGQPQHF. The V call is TRBV6-1, the J call TRBJ1-5; D call uncertain. V dropped 4 bases and J dropped 6 bases, with 10 bases sitting between them. This CDR3 region has 13 residues. Germline V gene sequence: CDR1 MNHNS, CDR2 SASEGT.

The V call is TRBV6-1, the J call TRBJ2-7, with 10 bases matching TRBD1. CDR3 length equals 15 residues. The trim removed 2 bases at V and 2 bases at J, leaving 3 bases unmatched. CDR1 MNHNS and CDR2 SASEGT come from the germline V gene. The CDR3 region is CASSEQGTGAYEQYF. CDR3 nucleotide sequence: TGTGCCAGCAGTGAACAAGGGACAGGGGCCTACGAGCAGTACTTC.